These 13 T cell receptor beta chains were all obtained from the same sample, sequenced in a study of CD8+ T cells in alopecia areata (dated by TCRdb to the late 2010s). The method behind the library was the immunoSEQ multiplex PCR assay. RNA was extracted from all samples and reverse transcribed into cDNA as template for TCR sequencing. TCRdb holds this immuneACCESS table with in-frame rearrangements only. Some clones are missing; in checked studies, unresolved V genes explain under half, and the rest has no known cause. This sample is represented by fewer than 10,000 clones; approximately 61% of them were singletons. Jointly, the top ten make up approximately 16% of the sample. Lesional scalp punch biopsies and peripheral blood were collected from alopecia areata patients. The source material was skin. These receptors came from a human donor with alopecia areata.

This rearrangement joins TRBV10-3 to TRBJ2-5, with 7 nucleotides matching TRBD1. This CDR3 has 14 amino acids. Unmatched junction bases numbered 5, after V lost 4 bases and J lost 3 bases. Germline loops: CDR1 ENHRY, CDR2 SYGVKD. CDR3 in DNA: TGTGCCATCAGTGGAGGGGGCAACGAAGAGACCCAGTACTTC. The encoded protein is CAISGGGNEETQYF.

The chain employs TRBV9 and TRBJ2-7; 11 nucleotides agree with TRBD1. The germline V gene has CDR1 SGDLS and CDR2 YYNGEE. The CDR3 runs to 14 residues. V was pared by 7 bases and J by 6 bases, with 9 bases of the junction left unmatched. The CDR3 region is CASGPTGTGGEQYF. DNA of the CDR3: TGTGCCAGCGGACCAACCGGGACAGGGGGCGAGCAGTACTTC.

V is TRBV7-9 and J is TRBJ2-1, with 14 bases lining up with TRBD2. Trimming cost V 5 bases and J 9 bases; bases outside gene matches: 18. The CDR3 length is 19 residues. Germline-derived CDR1 and CDR2 are SEHNR and FQNEAQ (reference sequence). The chain's CDR3 is CASSLGLAGGDLLSSEQFF. The CDR3 nucleotides read TGTGCCAGCAGCCTCGGACTAGCGGGGGGCGACCTCTTATCATCTGAGCAGTTCTTC.

In this sample, this clone turned up a few times. This chain uses TRBV6-6 with TRBJ2-4; 7 bases line up with TRBD1. CDR1 is MNHNY, CDR2 SVGAGI, per germline (reference sequence). V lost 5 bases and J lost 6; bases outside the gene matches: 4. The CDR3 loop spans 13 amino acids. CDR3 in amino acids: CASSRGQLNIQYF. DNA for the CDR3: TGTGCCAGCAGTCGGGGACAGCTAAACATTCAGTACTTC.

The gene calls are TRBV11-2 and TRBJ2-1; D may be TRBD1 or TRBD2 (5 bases each). Germline V gene data show CDR1 as SGHAT and CDR2 as FQNNGV. This CDR3 region has 13 residues. Trimming cost V 3 bases and J 7 bases, with 10 bases left between them. The CDR3 nucleotides are TGTGCCAGCAGCTTTGTAGAGGGGAATGAGCAGTTCTTC. It encodes CASSFVEGNEQFF.

This clone was detected only a few times. The chain is built from TRBV2 and TRBJ2-7; tentatively, D is TRBD1 (6 bases). The V gene lost 5 bases and the J gene lost 5 bases, with 10 bases spanning the gap. The germline V gene has CDR1 SNHLY and CDR2 FYNNEI. The CDR3 length is 12 residues. The CDR3 DNA follows: TGTGCCAGCAGTCAGGACAGACACGAGCAGTACTTC. Translated, it gives CASSQDRHEQYF.

V gene TRBV29-1 combines with J gene TRBJ2-1; the D gene is possibly TRBD2 (6 bases). The ends were cut back, 7 bases at V and 6 bases at J, with 16 bases in the middle. The CDR3 extends over 13 amino acids. CDR1 and CDR2 (germline): SQVTM, ANQGSEA. The CDR3 DNA sequence: TGCAGCGCCGGGGGAATCCCGGGCAATGAGCAGTTCTTC. Its translation is CSAGGIPGNEQFF.

V is TRBV4-2 and J is TRBJ2-3; TRBD2 aligns across 10 bases. The germline gives CDR1 LGHNA, CDR2 YNFKEQ. This CDR3 has 17 residues. The V segment lost 4 bases and the J segment 1 base; nucleotides outside the gene matches: 8. Written as DNA, the CDR3 is TGTGCCAGCAGCCTTGCCGGGACTAGCGAGGGCACAGATACGCAGTATTTT. Amino acid sequence: CASSLAGTSEGTDTQYF.

The chain recombines TRBV15 with TRBJ2-7; TRBD1 might be the D (5 bases). CDR1 and CDR2 from the germline V gene are LNHNV and YYDKDF (reference sequence). The CDR3 covers 14 residues. Between the trimmed V and J ends, which lost 5 bases and 6 bases, there was a span of 17 bases. The CDR3 nucleotides read TGTGCCACCAGCCCCCAAAGGGGCAGCTTCGAGCAGTACTTC. Its protein product is CATSPQRGSFEQYF.

This chain joins TRBV7-9 and TRBJ1-1; D not resolved. CDR1 is SEHNR, CDR2 FQNEAQ, per germline (reference sequence). This CDR3 spans 14 amino acids. With 4 bases removed from V and 1 base from J, the gap between germline ends came to 10 bases. CDR3 DNA: TGTGCCAGCAGCTCTACGGCCCAGAACACTGAAGCTTTCTTT. Protein product: CASSSTAQNTEAFF.

The chain is built from TRBV19 and TRBJ1-2; D is perhaps TRBD1 (6 bases). Per the germline V gene, CDR1 is LNHDA and CDR2 is SQIVND (reference sequence). Deletions cut 9 bases from V and 2 bases from J, with 13 bases between. This CDR3 is 13 amino acids long. The CDR3 sequence is CASGTLVNYGYTF. CDR3 nucleotide sequence: TGTGCCAGCGGGACACTCGTAAACTATGGCTACACCTTC.

V is TRBV4-1 and J is TRBJ2-6, with 8 bases aligning to TRBD1. Unmatched junction bases numbered 6, after V lost 2 bases and J lost 0 bases. There are 18 residues in the CDR3. Germline lookup yields CDR1 MGHRA and CDR2 YSYEKL. For the CDR3, the DNA is TGCGCCAGCAGCCAATCCGGGACAGGCTTCTCTGGGGCCAACGTCCTGACTTTC. As protein: CASSQSGTGFSGANVLTF.

The chain carries TRBV19 and TRBJ1-5; maybe TRBD1 (5 bases). The germline V gene encodes CDR1 LNHDA and CDR2 SQIVND (reference sequence). This CDR3 is 15 amino acids long. The ends were cut back, 6 bases at V and 0 bases at J, with 12 bases in the middle. The CDR3 nucleotides read TGTGCCAGTAGCCAGGGACTGCTTAGCAATCAGCCCCAGCATTTT. It encodes CASSQGLLSNQPQHF.